This T cell receptor (beta chain) comes out of a study of blood T cells in healthy people across ages. The authors ran a second PCR of roughly 7 to 11 cycles using a sample-barcoded 5' primer and a J-beta primer mix. The template-switch adaptor was a 5' adaptor with 12 random nucleotides. It tagged each cDNA molecule. One entry per CDR3 protein results from TCRdb running MiXCR on the 5' RACE reads. The sample includes around 2 million distinct CDR3 sequences, roughly two fifths of them seen just once. Concerning this clonotype: Antigen: not known. The germline gene is not matched at one end of the junction; a read error may be the cause.

Findings and limits, study-wide: Naive CD4+ cell counts and diversity both ran higher in long-lived than in aged donors.

This CDR3 region has 15 residues. The germline gives CDR1 MNHEY, CDR2 SMNVEV (reference sequence). The sample was blood. This chain links TRBV27 with TRBJ2-7, with a weak D call TRBD1 (6 bases). This clonotype was sampled from a human donor in good health. The CDR3 here is CAGSRVERTAYEQYF. The DNA of the CDR3 is TGTGCCGGCAGTAGGGTAGAGAGGACAGCCTACGAGCAGTACTTC.